Sequencing of this T cell receptor (beta chain) was carried out in a study of T cell changes during pregnancy in multiple sclerosis (dated by TCRdb to between 2018 and 2021). Notes on the research overall: In women with multiple sclerosis, the researchers looked at how the T cell repertoire shifted as pregnancy progressed.

Concerning this clone itself: Its antigen remains undetermined. Qualities for individual bases were not recorded, and no much larger clone is one base off.

Receptor amplification or capture employed the immunoSEQ multiplex PCR assay. TCRdb took over this immuneACCESS table, retaining in-frame rearrangements with V and J assigned. Such tables are incomplete; in checked studies, under half of the missing clones stem from an unresolved V gene, and the remainder is unexplained. Here the sample has around 50,000 clones; 92% occur a single time. The ten largest clones add up to approximately 0.69% of the sample. Here the sequenced sample was CD4+ T cells from peripheral blood mononuclear cells, taken after pregnancy. The TCR sequence derives from a female donor with multiple sclerosis, enrolled in a pregnancy study.

This receptor carries the CDR3 CASSGETGTRGYTF. The DNA is TGTGCCAGCAGTGGGGAAACAGGGACCCGGGGCTACACCTTC. The chain employs TRBV6-5 and TRBJ1-2, with TRBD1 tentatively as D gene (6 bases match). Deletion took 5 bases off V and 8 bases off J, with a span of 18 bases between the germline ends. The germline V gene provides CDR1 MNHEY and CDR2 SVGAGI. The CDR3, from cysteine to phenylalanine, totals 14 residues. Only the CDR3 portion is preserved as DNA: 42 bases, with reading frame beginning at the first base.